These 27 T cell receptor beta chains were sequenced from one sample in a study of T cells in Graves' hyperthyroidism and ophthalmopathy. Amplified regions were TCR beta CDR3 sequences from RNA transcripts. First-round RT-PCR targeting the TCR CDR3 was performed with the HTBI primer set. TCRdb redid the calling of the multiplex PCR reads with MiXCR, one entry per CDR3 protein. The table has hundreds of thousands of distinct CDR3 sequences, about 17% seen once. Sequencing was performed on blood. Source of these receptors: a woman aged 18-30 years with Graves' ophthalmopathy.

The table lists this clonotype with a few counts. J is TRBJ1-2 and V is TRBV19; possible D gene TRBD1, 5 bases. Germline assignment: CDR1 LNHDA and CDR2 SQIVND (reference sequence). This CDR3 is 14 amino acids long. V was trimmed by 5 bases and J by 6 bases, leaving 16 bases between them. CDR3 bases: TGTGCCAGTAGTCAGGGTTTTTATTCGGATGGCTACACCTTC. It codes for CASSQGFYSDGYTF.

This clonotype has at least ten counts. J is TRBJ2-7 and V is TRBV6-1; the D gene is possibly TRBD2 (6 bases). V gave up 3 bases and J gave up 0 bases, with 12 bases separating them. This CDR3 is built from 15 residues. From germline, CDR1 is MNHNS and CDR2 SASEGT. The CDR3 DNA reads as TGTGCCAGCAGTGAGCGGGGACTTAGCTCCTACGAGCAGTACTTC. Amino acids: CASSERGLSSYEQYF.

The rearrangement joins TRBV7-6 to TRBJ2-5; 7 bases are shared with TRBD1. There are 16 residues in the CDR3. V lost 2 bases to trimming and J lost 1 base; unmatched junction nucleotides: 7. Looked up from germline, CDR1 is SGHVS and CDR2 is FNYEAQ. In nucleotides, the CDR3 is TGTGCCAGCAGCTTAAAAGGGCACAGGGGCCAAGAGACCCAGTACTTC. It translates to CASSLKGHRGQETQYF.

There are many counts of this clonotype. This chain connects TRBV11-3 to TRBJ1-2; 7 positions agree with TRBD1. The CDR3 consists of 12 residues. V dropped 7 bases and J dropped 8; count of bases not matched to a gene: 7. CDR1 is SGHNT and CDR2 is YENEEA in the germline V gene. The CDR3 loop is CASTSDREGYTF. The CDR3 DNA sequence: TGTGCCAGCACTTCTGACAGGGAAGGCTACACCTTC.

This clonotype was recorded at least ten times. The V gene is TRBV14, the J gene TRBJ2-1; D is uncertain. The germline V and J ends were trimmed by 1 base and 7 bases, with 11 bases remaining between them. This CDR3 has 14 amino acids. Germline-derived CDR1 and CDR2 are SGHDN and FVKESK. The CDR3 bases are TGTGCCAGCAGCCAAGCCCCAGACGGTAATGAGCAGTTCTTC. Amino acids: CASSQAPDGNEQFF.

This clonotype came up many times. The gene calls are TRBV11-2 and TRBJ2-2, with 11 bases aligning to TRBD2. Germline assignment: CDR1 SGHAT and CDR2 FQNNGV. The CDR3 sequence is 17 residues long. J gave up 6 bases and V 0 bases, and 6 bases lay outside the gene matches. The CDR3 sequence is CASSLEGSGGAAGELFF. As DNA, the CDR3 is TGTGCCAGCAGCTTAGAGGGTAGCGGGGGGGCTGCCGGGGAGCTGTTTTTT.

This clonotype was observed at least ten times. The rearrangement joins TRBV6-2 or TRBV6-3 to TRBJ2-1, with 7 bases aligning to TRBD2. CDR3 size: 15 residues. With V trimmed by 4 bases and J by 4 bases, 7 bases remained unmatched. The V gene's germline CDR1 is MNHEY and CDR2 SVGEGT. CDR3 sequence reads: CASSLGSGNYNEQFF. The DNA for the CDR3 is TGTGCCAGCAGTTTGGGGAGCGGGAATTACAATGAGCAGTTCTTC.

This clonotype was recorded at least ten times. This sequence joins TRBV20-1 and TRBJ2-1, with 9 nucleotides matching TRBD1. Germline V gene sequence: CDR1 DFQATT, CDR2 SNEGSKA (reference sequence). The CDR3 covers 15 residues. Trimming took 4 bases from V and 4 from J; bases not matched to a gene: 8. DNA of the CDR3: TGCAGTGCTACGGACCGGGACAGGGAGTACAATGAGCAGTTCTTC. This gives the protein CSATDRDREYNEQFF.

This clonotype was observed at least ten times. The rearrangement joins TRBV5-1 to TRBJ1-2; D call uncertain. The CDR3 has 16 amino acids. With 1 base removed from V and 8 bases from J, the gap between germline ends came to 21 bases. Germline CDR1 is SGHRS and CDR2 is YFSETQ. The CDR3 sequence is CASSLSANSPREGYTF. In nucleotides, the CDR3 is TGCGCCAGCAGCTTGTCGGCAAACTCCCCGAGGGAGGGCTACACCTTC. Looking up the rest from reference TRBV5-1 and TRBJ1-2 gives the full variable domain: KAGVTQTPRYLIKTRGQQVTLSCSPISGHRSVSWYQQTPGQGLQFLFEYFSETQRNKGNFPGRFSGRQFSNSRSEMNVSTLELGDSALYLCASSLSANSPREGYTFGSGTRLTVV.

This clonotype has more than one count but fewer than ten. This chain connects TRBV19 to TRBJ2-3; a weak D match, TRBD1 (6 bases). This CDR3 is built from 15 residues. Germline values: CDR1 LNHDA, CDR2 SQIVND (reference sequence). V was shortened by 3 bases and J by 4 bases, with 14 bases between the two germline ends. For the CDR3, the DNA is TGTGCCAGTAGTATCAGGGGTCGAGGTTCAGATACGCAGTATTTT. This encodes CASSIRGRGSDTQYF.

This chain connects TRBV9 to TRBJ1-3; D remains ambiguous. There are 17 residues in the CDR3. Trimming stripped 0 bases from V and 0 bases from J, with 13 bases between. Germline CDR1 and CDR2: SGDLS and YYNGEE. The CDR3 region is CASSVDMGAYSGNTIYF. The CDR3, as DNA: TGTGCCAGCAGCGTAGATATGGGCGCCTACTCTGGAAACACCATATATTTT.

This chain connects TRBV28 to TRBJ2-3; D unclear. The length of the CDR3 is 15 residues. The germline CDR1 and CDR2 sequences are MDHEN and SYDVKM. Trimming removed 5 bases at V and 2 bases at J, with 14 bases between. CDR3 in DNA: TGTGCCAGCAGTACCCGGGTCTTTTACACAGATACGCAGTATTTT. This encodes CASSTRVFYTDTQYF.

This clonotype has ten or more counts. The V gene is TRBV18, the J gene TRBJ1-6; D call uncertain. This CDR3 is built from 12 residues. Germline values: CDR1 KGHSH, CDR2 LQKENI. Trimming pared 3 bases from V and 7 bases from J, leaving 4 bases between. This CDR3 is CASSPPNSPLHF. As DNA, the CDR3 is TGTGCCAGCTCACCCCCGAATTCACCCCTCCACTTT. The full variable domain, with the rest looked up from reference TRBV18 and TRBJ1-6, is NAGVMQNPRHLVRRRGQEARLRCSPMKGHSHVYWYRQLPEEGLKFMVYLQKENIIDESGMPKERFSAEFPKEGPSILRIQQVVRGDSAAYFCASSPPNSPLHFGNGTRLTVT.

This clonotype was recorded many times. The chain links TRBV7-3 to TRBJ2-3, with D perhaps matching TRBD1 or TRBD2 (5 bases each). CDR1 SGHTA and CDR2 FQGTGA come from the germline V gene. The CDR3 contains 15 residues. Deletions cut 2 bases from V and 2 bases from J, with 11 bases between. The CDR3 nucleotides are TGTGCCAGCAGCTTATCCGGGGCCATCACAGATACGCAGTATTTT. The encoded protein is CASSLSGAITDTQYF.

This clonotype was counted ten times or more. The chain joins TRBV11-2 to TRBJ1-1; D gene uncertain. The CDR3 length is 15 residues. Germline assignment: CDR1 SGHAT and CDR2 FQNNGV. Trimming stripped 8 bases from V and 1 base from J, with 17 bases between. The CDR3 loop is CASDIWGGGNTEAFF. CDR3 in DNA: TGTGCCAGCGACATCTGGGGTGGCGGGAACACTGAAGCTTTCTTT. Looking up the rest from reference TRBV11-2 and TRBJ1-1 gives the full variable domain: EAGVAQSPRYKIIEKRQSVAFWCNPISGHATLYWYQQILGQGPKLLIQFQNNGVVDDSQLPKDRFSAERLKGVDSTLKIQPAKLEDSAVYLCASDIWGGGNTEAFFGQGTRLTVV.

This clonotype was counted at least ten times. The J gene is TRBJ2-5, the V gene TRBV24-1; perhaps TRBD2 as D (5 bases). Germline V gives CDR1 KGHDR, CDR2 SFDVKD. Trimming removed 3 bases at V and 7 bases at J, with 8 bases between. This CDR3 has 12 amino acids. In DNA, the CDR3 is TGTGCCACCAGTGATGGGAGCCGGACCCAGTACTTC. This sequence encodes CATSDGSRTQYF.

This clonotype was detected ten times or more. This chain links TRBV27 with TRBJ2-3, with D possibly being TRBD2 (6 bases). From germline, CDR1 is MNHEY and CDR2 SMNVEV (reference sequence). This CDR3 is 16 amino acids long. Trimming took off 3 bases at V and 4 bases at J, with 17 bases between the two ends. As DNA, the CDR3 is TGTGCCAGCAGTTTGACCGGGGCATCGGGAGCAGATACGCAGTATTTT. Amino acid sequence: CASSLTGASGADTQYF.

This clonotype came up many times. The chain links TRBV7-9 to TRBJ2-3; 8 positions agree with TRBD2. The CDR3 loop spans 16 amino acids. V trimming: 3 bases; J trimming: 2 bases; junction bases outside the gene matches: 7. Germline CDR1 and CDR2: SEHNR and FQNEAQ (reference sequence). CDR3: CASSLSTSGFTDTQYF. The CDR3 coding sequence is TGTGCCAGCAGCTTGAGTACTAGCGGCTTCACAGATACGCAGTATTTT.

This clonotype was counted many times. This chain connects TRBV20-1 to TRBJ2-1, with TRBD2 matching 10 bases. Germline CDR1 reads DFQATT; CDR2 reads SNEGSKA (reference sequence). V dropped 0 bases and J dropped 1; count of bases not matched to a gene: 15. The length of the CDR3 is 20 residues. Here the CDR3 reads CSAREGERLAGVVSYNEQFF. The CDR3 DNA follows: TGCAGTGCTAGAGAAGGAGAACGTCTAGCGGGAGTAGTATCCTACAATGAGCAGTTCTTC.

This clonotype has at least ten counts. V gene TRBV7-9 combines with J gene TRBJ2-5; 8 bases match TRBD2. Germline CDR1 SEHNR, CDR2 FQNEAQ (reference sequence). The CDR3 runs to 13 residues. V trimming: 2 bases; J trimming: 5 bases; junction bases outside the gene matches: 1. CDR3 DNA: TGTGCCAGCAGCTTACGGGGGGGTGAGACCCAGTACTTC. Translating gives CASSLRGGETQYF.

The sample holds many counts of this clonotype. The chain joins TRBV20-1 to TRBJ2-1; D might be TRBD2 (5 bases). CDR1 and CDR2 from the germline V gene are DFQATT and SNEGSKA (reference sequence). The V and J ends lost 5 bases and 9 bases respectively, with 17 bases between them. The CDR3 extends over 13 amino acids. CDR3 nucleotide sequence: TGCAGTGCTCGGGCGGGTGGGAGTACTGAGCAGTTCTTC. Encoded protein: CSARAGGSTEQFF.

This clonotype was seen at least ten times. The DNA of the CDR3 is TGTGCCACCAGCGGAACTAGCACAGATACGCAGTATTTT. It codes for CATSGTSTDTQYF. The chain has TRBV15 and TRBJ2-3; D call uncertain. V gave up 5 bases and J gave up 0 bases, with 6 bases separating them. This CDR3 contains 13 residues. Looked up from germline, CDR1 is LNHNV and CDR2 is YYDKDF (reference sequence).

This clonotype was seen once. The gene calls are TRBV28 and TRBJ1-3; 8 bases match TRBD1. V lost 5 bases and J lost 0; bases outside the gene matches: 6. The germline V gene encodes CDR1 MDHEN and CDR2 SYDVKM. This CDR3 has 16 residues. Here the CDR3 DNA reads TGTGCCAGCAGTGGACAGGGATTTCGCTCTGGAAACACCATATATTTT. It specifies CASSGQGFRSGNTIYF.

This clonotype was seen ten or more times. The chain joins TRBV9 to TRBJ2-3; 8 bases align to TRBD1. Germline assignment: CDR1 SGDLS and CDR2 YYNGEE. The CDR3 totals 15 residues. V lost 3 bases, J lost 0 bases, and 3 bases stayed unmatched. CDR3 in DNA: TGTGCCAGCAGCGCGCAGGGGGCTAGCACAGATACGCAGTATTTT. This translates into CASSAQGASTDTQYF.

Turning to this clonotype: A clone one base away is much larger, so this may be a read error. This rearrangement joins TRBV6-2 or TRBV6-3 to TRBJ1-2, with 11 bases identical to TRBD1. The CDR3 covers 16 residues. CDR1 is MNHEY and CDR2 is SVGEGT in the germline V gene. The CDR3 DNA follows: TGTGCCAGCAGACCTGGAACCGGACAGGGGGCGGCTGGCTACGCCTTC. It is translated as CASRPGTGQGAAGYAF.

At least ten counts were recorded for this clonotype. Relative to the germline gene, one junction end is altered; a read error may explain this. V is TRBV2 and J is TRBJ1-2; D gene uncertain. The germline V gene encodes CDR1 SNHLY and CDR2 FYNNEI. The CDR3 contains 13 residues. The CDR3 DNA reads as TGTGCCAGCGGTGAAGACAACCCCTATGGCTACACCTTC. The encoded protein is CASGEDNPYGYTF.

This clonotype was seen only a few times. One junction end disagrees with the germline gene, perhaps due to a read error. The V and J genes are TRBV7-7 and TRBJ2-1; D possibly corresponds to TRBD1 (6 bases). The length of the CDR3 is 15 residues. Germline V CDR1 and CDR2: SSHAT, FNYEAQ (reference sequence). The CDR3 spells CASTPWDIEGNEQFF. For the CDR3, the DNA is TGTGCTAGCACCCCCTGGGACATTGAGGGGAATGAGCAGTTCTTC.